This record concerns one T cell receptor beta chain sequence. Its specificity is unknown. Trimming cost V 1 base and J 1 base, with 13 bases left between them. The CDR3 totals 16 residues. Researchers reported that TCR beta cDNA libraries carried unique molecular identifiers. A population of about 0.95 to 10 million T cells gave rise to roughly 0.5 million cDNA molecules. In TCRdb, the PCR reads were re-called with MiXCR into one record per CDR3 protein. The sample shows around 710,000 distinct CDR3 sequences, under 60% of them seen only once. This record comes from a study of post-analysis software for immune sequencing data. Study-wide results and limits: A handful of TRBV segments were more frequent in patients than controls; TRBV5-6, TRBV5-1 and TRBV20-1 belonged to this group. For normalized Chao1 diversity, multiple sclerosis patients scored significantly lower than controls did. Batch-matched samples strongly co-clustered by F measure.

The sample taken for sequencing was blood. This clonotype was obtained from a girl aged 10-17 years with multiple sclerosis. The rearrangement links TRBV12-3 or TRBV12-4 to TRBJ2-5; possible D gene TRBD2, 6 bases. Here the CDR3 reads CASSLGGAGSQETQYF. The CDR3 bases are TGTGCCAGCAGTTTAGGGGGAGCGGGCTCCCAAGAGACCCAGTACTTC.